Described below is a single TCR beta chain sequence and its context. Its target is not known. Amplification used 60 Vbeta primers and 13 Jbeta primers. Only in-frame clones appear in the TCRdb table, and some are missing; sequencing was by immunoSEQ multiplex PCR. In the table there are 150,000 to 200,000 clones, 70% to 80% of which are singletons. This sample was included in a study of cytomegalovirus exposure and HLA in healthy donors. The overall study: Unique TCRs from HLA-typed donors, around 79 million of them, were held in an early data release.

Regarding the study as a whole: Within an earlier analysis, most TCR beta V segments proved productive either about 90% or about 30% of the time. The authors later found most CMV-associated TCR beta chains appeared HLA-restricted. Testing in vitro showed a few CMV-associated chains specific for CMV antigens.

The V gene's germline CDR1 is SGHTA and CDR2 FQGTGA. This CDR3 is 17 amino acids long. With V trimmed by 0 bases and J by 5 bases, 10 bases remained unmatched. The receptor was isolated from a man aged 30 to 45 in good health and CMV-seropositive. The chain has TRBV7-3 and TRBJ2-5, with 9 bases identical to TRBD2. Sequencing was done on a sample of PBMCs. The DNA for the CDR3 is TGTGCCAGCAGCTTAACGCAACCGCGGGGGGGCGCGGAGACCCAGTACTTC. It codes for CASSLTQPRGGAETQYF.